This T cell receptor beta chain is drawn from a study of T cells in localized non-small cell lung cancer. A remark on this clone: Its antigen is undetermined.

Regarding the study as a whole: Only one tumor region was sequenced, so heterogeneity remains possible.

The method was immunoSEQ multiplex PCR; TCRdb's version includes in-frame clones alone and lacks a portion of them. The data contain over 5,500 clones, approximately 40% of them singletons. Sample: lung tumor tissue, taken before any cancer treatment. The sequence derives from a woman aged 35-70 years with stage II squamous cell lung carcinoma.

The CDR3 loop reads CATDRHQGGQGTGELFF. DNA of the CDR3: TGTGCCACGGACCGACACCAGGGGGGACAGGGGACCGGGGAGCTGTTTTTT. This chain connects TRBV10-3 to TRBJ2-2, with TRBD1 matching over 10 bases. The CDR3 totals 17 residues. Per the germline V gene, CDR1 is ENHRY and CDR2 is SYGVKD. The ends lost 10 bases at V and 5 bases at J; junction bases unmatched: 16.